Sequencing of this TCR beta chain was carried out in a study of blood T cell repertoires in COVID-19. The CDR3 extends over 14 amino acids. The J segment lost 5 bases and the V segment lost 3 bases, leaving 6 bases of the junction unmatched. CDR1 SGHNT and CDR2 YYREEE come from the germline V gene (reference sequence). Authors' processing steps: Amplification from reference gene primers served as the basis for estimated nucleated cell counts. Sequencing used immunoSEQ multiplex PCR; TCRdb keeps in-frame clones, though not all of them. V and J calls and clone size are as listed in that table; D and trimming were resolved from the DNA. The sample lists tens of thousands of clones, roughly 76% occurring once.

The sequenced material came from peripheral blood. This TCR was recovered from a woman older than 75 with active or convalescent COVID-19. The chain links TRBV5-4 to TRBJ2-7; TRBD1 aligns across 9 bases. CDR3 protein: CASSYRGLGDEQYF. The CDR3 DNA is TGTGCCAGCAGCTACAGGGGGCTCGGTGACGAGCAGTACTTC.